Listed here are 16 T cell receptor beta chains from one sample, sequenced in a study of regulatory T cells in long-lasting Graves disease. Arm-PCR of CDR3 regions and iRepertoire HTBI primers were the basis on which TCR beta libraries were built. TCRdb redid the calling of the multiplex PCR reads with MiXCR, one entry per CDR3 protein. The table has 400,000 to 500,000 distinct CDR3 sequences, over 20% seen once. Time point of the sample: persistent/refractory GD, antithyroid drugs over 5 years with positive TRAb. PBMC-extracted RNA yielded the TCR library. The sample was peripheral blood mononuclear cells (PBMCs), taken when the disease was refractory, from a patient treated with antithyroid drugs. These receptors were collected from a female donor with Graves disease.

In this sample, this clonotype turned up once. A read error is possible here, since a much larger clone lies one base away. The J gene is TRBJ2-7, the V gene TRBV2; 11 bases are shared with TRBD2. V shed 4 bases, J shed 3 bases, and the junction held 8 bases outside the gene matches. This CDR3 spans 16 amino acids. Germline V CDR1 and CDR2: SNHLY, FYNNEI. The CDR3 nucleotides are TGTGCCAGCAGTGTCCCACTAGCGGGAGCGGACTACGAGCAGTACTTC. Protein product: CASSVPLAGADYEQYF. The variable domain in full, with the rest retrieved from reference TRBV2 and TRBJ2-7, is EPEVTQTPSHQVTQMGQEVILRCVPISNHLYFYWYRQILGQKVEFLVSFYNNEISEKSEIFDDQFSVERPDGSNFTLKIRSTKLEDSAMYFCASSVPLAGADYEQYFGPGTRLTVT.

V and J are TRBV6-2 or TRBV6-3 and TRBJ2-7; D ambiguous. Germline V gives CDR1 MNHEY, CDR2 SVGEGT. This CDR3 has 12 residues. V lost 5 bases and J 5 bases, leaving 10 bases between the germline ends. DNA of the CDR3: TGTGCCAGCAGTAAATACAGAGACGAGCAGTACTTC. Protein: CASSKYRDEQYF.

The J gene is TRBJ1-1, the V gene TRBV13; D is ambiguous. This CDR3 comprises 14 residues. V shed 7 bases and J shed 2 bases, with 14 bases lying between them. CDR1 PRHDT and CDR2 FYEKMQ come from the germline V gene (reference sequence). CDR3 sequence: CASTSAGRNTEAFF. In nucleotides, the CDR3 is TGTGCCAGCACCTCAGCGGGGAGAAACACTGAAGCTTTCTTT.

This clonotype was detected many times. CDR3: CASGGEEIQETQYF. Written as DNA, the CDR3 is TGTGCCAGCGGGGGAGAAGAGATTCAAGAGACCCAGTACTTC. This chain connects TRBV2 to TRBJ2-5; perhaps D is TRBD1 or TRBD2 (5 bases each). The CDR3 loop spans 14 amino acids. V was clipped by 8 bases and J by 2 bases, with 15 bases between them. Germline V gene sequence: CDR1 SNHLY, CDR2 FYNNEI.

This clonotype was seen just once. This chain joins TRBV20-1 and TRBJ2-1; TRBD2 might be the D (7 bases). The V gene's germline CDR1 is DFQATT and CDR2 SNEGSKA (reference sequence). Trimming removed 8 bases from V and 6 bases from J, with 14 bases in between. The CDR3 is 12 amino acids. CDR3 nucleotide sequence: TGCAGTCTGGGGGCTAGCGGCAATGAGCAGTTCTTC. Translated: CSLGASGNEQFF.

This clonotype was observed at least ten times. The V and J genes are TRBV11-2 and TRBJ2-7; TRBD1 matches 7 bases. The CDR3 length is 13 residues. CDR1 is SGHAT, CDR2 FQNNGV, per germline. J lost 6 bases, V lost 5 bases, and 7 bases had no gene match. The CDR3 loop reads CASSPDRSIEQYF. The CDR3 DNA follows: TGTGCCAGCAGCCCGGACAGGTCGATCGAGCAGTACTTC. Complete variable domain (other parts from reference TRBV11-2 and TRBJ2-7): EAGVAQSPRYKIIEKRQSVAFWCNPISGHATLYWYQQILGQGPKLLIQFQNNGVVDDSQLPKDRFSAERLKGVDSTLKIQPAKLEDSAVYLCASSPDRSIEQYFGPGTRLTVT.

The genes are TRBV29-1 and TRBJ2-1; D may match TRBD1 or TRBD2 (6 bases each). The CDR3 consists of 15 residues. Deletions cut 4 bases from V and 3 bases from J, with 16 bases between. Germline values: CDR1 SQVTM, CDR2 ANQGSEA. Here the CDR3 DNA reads TGCAGCGTTGTACAGGGACTTTCCCTCTACAATGAGCAGTTCTTC. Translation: CSVVQGLSLYNEQFF.

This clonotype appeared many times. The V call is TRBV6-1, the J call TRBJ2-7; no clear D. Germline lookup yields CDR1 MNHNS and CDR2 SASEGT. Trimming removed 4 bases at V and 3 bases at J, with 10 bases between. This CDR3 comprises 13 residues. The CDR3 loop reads CASSAGRLYEQYF. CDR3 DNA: TGTGCCAGCAGTGCAGGACGGCTCTACGAGCAGTACTTC.

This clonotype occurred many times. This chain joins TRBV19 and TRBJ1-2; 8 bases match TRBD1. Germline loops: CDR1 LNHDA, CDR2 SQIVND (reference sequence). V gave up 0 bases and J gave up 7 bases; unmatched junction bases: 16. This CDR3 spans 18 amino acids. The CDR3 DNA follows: TGTGCCAGTAGTATAGACGGAGACAGGGGAGCTTCGGGCCCTGGCTACACCTTC. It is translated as CASSIDGDRGASGPGYTF.

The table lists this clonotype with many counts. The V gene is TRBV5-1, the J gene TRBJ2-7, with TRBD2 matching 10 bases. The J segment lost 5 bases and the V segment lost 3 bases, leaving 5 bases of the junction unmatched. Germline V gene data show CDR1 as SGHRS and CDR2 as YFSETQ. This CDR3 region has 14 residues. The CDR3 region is CASSSSGSRNEQYF. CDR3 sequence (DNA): TGCGCCAGCAGCTCTAGCGGGAGTCGAAACGAGCAGTACTTC.

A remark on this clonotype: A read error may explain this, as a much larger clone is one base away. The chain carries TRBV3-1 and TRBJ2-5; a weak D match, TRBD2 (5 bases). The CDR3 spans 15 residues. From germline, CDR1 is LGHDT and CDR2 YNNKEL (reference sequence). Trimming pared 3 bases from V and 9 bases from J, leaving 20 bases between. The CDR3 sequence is CASSHPRGSQEAQYF. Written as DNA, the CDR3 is TGTGCCAGCAGCCACCCCAGAGGGTCCCAGGAGGCCCAGTACTTC.

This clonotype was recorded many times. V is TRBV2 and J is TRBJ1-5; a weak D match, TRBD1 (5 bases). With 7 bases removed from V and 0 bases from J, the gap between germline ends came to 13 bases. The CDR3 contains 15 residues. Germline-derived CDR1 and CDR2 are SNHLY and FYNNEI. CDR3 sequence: CASKPGTDSNQPQHF. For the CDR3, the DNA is TGTGCCAGCAAACCCGGGACTGATAGCAATCAGCCCCAGCATTTT.

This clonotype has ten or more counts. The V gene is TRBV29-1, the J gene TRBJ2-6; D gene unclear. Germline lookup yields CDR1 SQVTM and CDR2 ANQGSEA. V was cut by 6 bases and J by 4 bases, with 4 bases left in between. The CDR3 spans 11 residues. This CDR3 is CSVRGANVLTF. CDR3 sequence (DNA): TGCAGCGTGAGGGGGGCCAACGTCCTGACTTTC. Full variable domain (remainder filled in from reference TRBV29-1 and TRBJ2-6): SAVISQKPSRDICQRGTSLTIQCQVDSQVTMMFWYRQQPGQSLTLIATANQGSEATYESGFVIDKFPISRPNLTFSTLTVSNMSPEDSSIYLCSVRGANVLTFGAGSRLTVL.

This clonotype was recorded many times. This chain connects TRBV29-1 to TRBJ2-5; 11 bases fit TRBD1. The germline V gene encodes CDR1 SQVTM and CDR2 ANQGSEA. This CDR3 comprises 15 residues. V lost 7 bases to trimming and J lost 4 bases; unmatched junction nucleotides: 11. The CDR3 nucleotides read TGCAGCGAATTACCGATGGACAGGGGGCTAGAGACCCAGTACTTC. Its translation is CSELPMDRGLETQYF. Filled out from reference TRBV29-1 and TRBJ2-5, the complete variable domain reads SAVISQKPSRDICQRGTSLTIQCQVDSQVTMMFWYRQQPGQSLTLIATANQGSEATYESGFVIDKFPISRPNLTFSTLTVSNMSPEDSSIYLCSELPMDRGLETQYFGPGTRLLVL.

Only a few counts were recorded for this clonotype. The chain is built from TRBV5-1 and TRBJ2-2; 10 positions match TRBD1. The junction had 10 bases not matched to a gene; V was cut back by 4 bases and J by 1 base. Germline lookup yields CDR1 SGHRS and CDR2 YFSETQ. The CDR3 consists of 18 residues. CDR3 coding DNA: TGCGCCAGCAGCCTCAGAGGTTGGGACAGGGGGAACACCGGGGAGCTGTTTTTT. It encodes CASSLRGWDRGNTGELFF.

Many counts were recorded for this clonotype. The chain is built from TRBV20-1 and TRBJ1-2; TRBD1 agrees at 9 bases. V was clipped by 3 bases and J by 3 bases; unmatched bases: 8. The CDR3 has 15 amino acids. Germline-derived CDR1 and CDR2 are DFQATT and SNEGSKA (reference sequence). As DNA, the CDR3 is TGCAGTGCTAGGCCAACAGGGGGCTCAGACTATGGCTACACCTTC. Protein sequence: CSARPTGGSDYGYTF.